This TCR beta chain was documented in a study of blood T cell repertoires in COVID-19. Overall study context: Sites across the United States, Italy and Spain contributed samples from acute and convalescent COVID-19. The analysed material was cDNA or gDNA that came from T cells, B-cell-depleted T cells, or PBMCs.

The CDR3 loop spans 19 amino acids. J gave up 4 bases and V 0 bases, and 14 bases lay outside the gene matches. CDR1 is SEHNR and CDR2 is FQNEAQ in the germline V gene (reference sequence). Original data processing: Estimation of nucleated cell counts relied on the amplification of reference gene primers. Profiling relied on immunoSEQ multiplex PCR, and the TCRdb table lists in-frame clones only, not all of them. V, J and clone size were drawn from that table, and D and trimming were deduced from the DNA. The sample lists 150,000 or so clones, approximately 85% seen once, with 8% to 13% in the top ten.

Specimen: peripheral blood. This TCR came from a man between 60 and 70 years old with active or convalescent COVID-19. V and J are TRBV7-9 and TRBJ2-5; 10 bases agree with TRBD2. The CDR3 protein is CASSLAISPLAGGRETQYF. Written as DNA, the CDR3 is TGTGCCAGCAGCTTAGCGATATCTCCCTTAGCGGGAGGTCGAGAGACCCAGTACTTC.